This passage covers 21 T cell receptor beta chains from one sample sequenced in a study of shared clonotypes between healthy human individuals. TCRdb keeps only in-frame clones here, not all; method: immunoSEQ multiplex PCR. The sample records around 690,000 clones, less than 95% being singletons. Material: memory CD8+ T cells from PBMCs. As for subset: CD45RO+ cells pooled with CCR7-negative TemRA cells. These receptors were taken from a man in his late teens or twenties in good health. Some clones in this sample may be carry-over from other donors' samples.

In this sample, this clone turned up once. The chain recombines TRBV12-5 with TRBJ1-5; D is possibly TRBD1 (5 bases). CDR3 length: 14 amino acids. Germline V lookup: CDR1 LGHNT, CDR2 FRNRAP. Trimming cost V 7 bases and J 1 base, with 11 bases left between them. The CDR3 region is CASAQGKSNQPQHF. The CDR3 nucleotides read TGTGCTAGTGCGCAGGGAAAAAGCAATCAGCCCCAGCATTTT.

This rearrangement joins TRBV7-9 to TRBJ2-7; TRBD1 matches at 7 bases. The CDR3 runs 14 residues. The V segment lost 5 bases and the J segment 0 bases; nucleotides outside the gene matches: 4. Germline lookup yields CDR1 SEHNR and CDR2 FQNEAQ (reference sequence). The CDR3 sequence is CASSKQGSSYEQYF. The CDR3, as DNA: TGTGCCAGCAGCAAACAGGGGAGCTCCTACGAGCAGTACTTC.

J is TRBJ2-7 and V is TRBV7-9; D unresolved. From germline, CDR1 is SEHNR and CDR2 FQNEAQ (reference sequence). V was clipped by 5 bases and J by 9 bases, with 14 bases between them. CDR3 length: 12 residues. The CDR3 bases are TGTGCCAGCAGCGCGGTTCCGGACCGGCAGTACTTC. This encodes CASSAVPDRQYF.

The chain couples TRBV7-3 to TRBJ2-3; maybe TRBD1 (5 bases). V was cut by 5 bases and J by 3 bases, with 21 bases left in between. The CDR3 extends over 17 amino acids. Germline V gene lookup returns CDR1 SGHTA and CDR2 FQGTGA. In nucleotides, the CDR3 is TGTGCCAGCAGCCCTGGCGTCAGGGTTCAGAAGACAGATACGCAGTATTTT. It encodes CASSPGVRVQKTDTQYF.

This chain uses TRBV7-9 with TRBJ2-1, with D unclear. This CDR3 has 12 amino acids. V was cut by 6 bases and J by 4 bases, with 7 bases left in between. Per the germline V gene, CDR1 is SEHNR and CDR2 is FQNEAQ (reference sequence). The CDR3 sequence: CASREMYNEQFF. DNA for the CDR3: TGTGCCAGCAGGGAAATGTACAATGAGCAGTTCTTC.

V gene TRBV7-7 combines with J gene TRBJ2-2; 13 bases are a match to TRBD2. Germline trimming cut 5 bases from V and 2 bases from J; bases unmatched to any gene: 5. The germline V gene encodes CDR1 SSHAT and CDR2 FNYEAQ (reference sequence). The CDR3 consists of 17 residues. CDR3 sequence reads: CASSRGLAGHNTGELFF. The CDR3 bases are TGTGCCAGCAGCCGGGGACTAGCGGGGCATAACACCGGGGAGCTGTTTTTT.

This clone showed up just once. The V call is TRBV28, the J call TRBJ2-7; perhaps TRBD1 as D (7 bases). The CDR3 runs to 17 residues. CDR1 is MDHEN, CDR2 SYDVKM, per germline. V dropped 3 bases and J dropped 6 bases, with 24 bases sitting between them. CDR3 loop: CASSLTTGSLEGGEQYF. The CDR3 bases are TGTGCCAGCAGTTTGACGACAGGGTCTCTTGAGGGGGGCGAGCAGTACTTC.

The V gene is TRBV7-6, the J gene TRBJ2-1; D possibly corresponds to TRBD1 (8 bases). Germline CDR1 is SGHVS and CDR2 is FNYEAQ. V lost 5 bases and J lost 5, with 16 bases in between. This CDR3 is built from 15 residues. CDR3 in DNA: TGTGCCAGCAGCCCCCGACAGGGGAGGGACAATGAGCAGTTCTTC. Its translation: CASSPRQGRDNEQFF.

This chain links TRBV5-8 with TRBJ1-1; 8 nucleotides match TRBD1. The CDR3 is 14 residues long. Trimming cost V 4 bases and J 5 bases; bases outside gene matches: 7. Germline-derived CDR1 and CDR2 are SGHTS and YDEGEE. This CDR3 is CASSAGQGWTEAFF. Here the CDR3 DNA reads TGTGCCAGCAGCGCCGGACAGGGCTGGACTGAAGCTTTCTTT.

This chain uses TRBV11-1 with TRBJ2-1; 11 nucleotides align to TRBD2. V lost 5 bases to trimming and J lost 6 bases; unmatched junction nucleotides: 6. This CDR3 spans 15 amino acids. Germline V gives CDR1 SGHAT, CDR2 FQDESV (reference sequence). The CDR3 here is CASSPGLAGGNEQFF. In DNA, the CDR3 is TGTGCCAGCAGCCCCGGACTAGCGGGCGGCAATGAGCAGTTCTTC.

This clone was detected only a few times. The chain couples TRBV7-9 to TRBJ2-5, with 10 bases identical to TRBD1. The CDR3 contains 15 residues. J was trimmed by 1 base and V by 6 bases; bases with no gene match: 5. Per germline, CDR1 SEHNR and CDR2 FQNEAQ (reference sequence). The CDR3 is CASSPWTGGQETQYF. The CDR3 DNA is TGTGCCAGCAGTCCATGGACAGGGGGCCAAGAGACCCAGTACTTC.

The chain carries TRBV2 and TRBJ2-1; D is uncertain. The V end lost 0 bases, the J end lost 7 bases, and 4 bases lay between the germline ends. CDR3 length: 12 residues. Germline values: CDR1 SNHLY, CDR2 FYNNEI. The CDR3 is CASSEALNEQFF. CDR3 DNA: TGTGCCAGCAGTGAAGCGCTGAATGAGCAGTTCTTC.

The gene calls are TRBV7-9 and TRBJ1-6; no reliable D call. Trimming left V 1 base short and J 7 bases short, with 17 bases between. Germline CDR1 reads SEHNR; CDR2 reads FQNEAQ (reference sequence). The CDR3 spans 17 residues. The CDR3 sequence: CASSLVHGDPRNSPLHF. The DNA of the CDR3 is TGTGCCAGCAGCTTAGTGCATGGGGATCCGAGGAATTCACCCCTCCACTTT.

CDR3 coding DNA: TGCAGCGCCAGGATCGAGGCAGATACGCAGTATTTT. Its translation: CSARIEADTQYF. The chain is built from TRBV29-1 and TRBJ2-3, with unresolved D. Germline V gives CDR1 SQVTM, CDR2 ANQGSEA. This CDR3 region has 12 residues. Trimming took off 7 bases at V and 4 bases at J, with 12 bases between the two ends.

V gene TRBV28 combines with J gene TRBJ1-4, with D possibly being TRBD1 (5 bases). The germline V gene encodes CDR1 MDHEN and CDR2 SYDVKM. The CDR3 runs to 14 residues. V was trimmed by 6 bases and J by 5 bases, leaving 13 bases between them. The CDR3 coding sequence is TGTGCCAGCAGACCCAGGGTGTTAAATGAAAAACTGTTTTTT. It codes for CASRPRVLNEKLFF.

The V call is TRBV11-2, the J call TRBJ2-2; 7 bases align to TRBD2. Trimming at V came to 5 bases and at J to 2 bases, leaving 8 bases not matched to a gene. The germline V gene encodes CDR1 SGHAT and CDR2 FQNNGV. CDR3 size: 16 residues. Here the CDR3 DNA reads TGTGCCAGCAGCCATGGGCGGGGGTTTAACACCGGGGAGCTGTTTTTT. Its translation: CASSHGRGFNTGELFF.

This clone was seen a single time. V and J are TRBV29-1 and TRBJ2-2; tentatively, D is TRBD1 (6 bases). The CDR3 contains 14 residues. Germline assignment: CDR1 SQVTM and CDR2 ANQGSEA. Deletions cut 5 bases from V and 4 bases from J, with 14 bases between. This CDR3 reads CSVIKQGRTGELFF. The DNA for the CDR3 is TGCAGCGTTATTAAACAGGGTCGCACCGGGGAGCTGTTTTTT.

A few counts support this clone. The rearrangement links TRBV11-3 to TRBJ2-7, with unresolved D. The CDR3 is 12 amino acids. CDR1 is SGHNT and CDR2 is YENEEA in the germline V gene. V gave up 3 bases and J gave up 2 bases, with 5 bases separating them. DNA of the CDR3: TGTGCCAGCAGCTTTGGACCCTACGAGCAGTACTTC. It codes for CASSFGPYEQYF. Together with reference TRBV11-3 and TRBJ2-7, the CDR3 gives the full variable domain: EAGVVQSPRYKIIEKKQPVAFWCNPISGHNTLYWYLQNLGQGPELLIRYENEEAVDDSQLPKDRFSAERLKGVDSTLKIQPAELGDSAVYLCASSFGPYEQYFGPGTRLTVT.

The V call is TRBV4-3, the J call TRBJ2-1; TRBD2 matches at 10 bases. The CDR3 length is 17 residues. The trim removed 4 bases at V and 0 bases at J, leaving 6 bases unmatched. CDR1 and CDR2 (germline): LGHNA, YSLEER. CDR3 coding DNA: TGCGCCAGCAGCCGGCACCCTAGCGGGAGCTCCTACAATGAGCAGTTCTTC. Protein product: CASSRHPSGSSYNEQFF.

In DNA, the CDR3 is TGTGCCAGCAGCCCCCCCGGCAGCTCCTACGAGCAGTACTTC. Translating it yields CASSPPGSSYEQYF. The rearrangement links TRBV11-2 to TRBJ2-7; D gene uncertain. Germline values: CDR1 SGHAT, CDR2 FQNNGV. The CDR3 spans 14 residues. V was shortened by 5 bases and J by 0 bases, with 11 bases between the two germline ends.

The chain carries TRBV7-9 and TRBJ2-5, with unresolved D. This CDR3 region has 12 residues. Looked up from germline, CDR1 is SEHNR and CDR2 is FQNEAQ (reference sequence). V was clipped by 3 bases and J by 5 bases, with 7 bases between them. DNA of the CDR3: TGTGCCAGCAGCTTGGTCCTGGAGACCCAGTACTTC. Protein product: CASSLVLETQYF.